Shown below are 12 T cell receptor beta chains from a single sample sequenced in a study of T-cell memory formation after mild COVID-19. Via MiXCR, TCRdb re-called the 5' RACE reads, giving one row per CDR3 protein. The table has just over 200,000 distinct CDR3 sequences, just over 9.5% seen once. What was sequenced was PBMCs or a T cell subset sorted from them (not recorded which). The source of these receptors is a man aged 18 to 29 who had mild COVID-19 (a few samples of this study predate the infection). Cell type and time point are not known.

The chain couples TRBV4-1 to TRBJ2-3; TRBD1 agrees at 9 bases. Germline V gene data show CDR1 as MGHRA and CDR2 as YSYEKL. Trimming cost V 4 bases and J 3 bases; bases outside gene matches: 8. The CDR3 extends over 16 amino acids. CDR3 protein: CASSRQQGARTDTQYF. The CDR3 DNA reads as TGCGCCAGCAGCCGGCAACAGGGGGCGCGGACAGATACGCAGTATTTT.

The sample holds a few counts of this clonotype. CDR3 bases: TGTGCCAGCAGTTACTCAAGGGTGATGGGCTACGAGCAGTACTTC. Translated: CASSYSRVMGYEQYF. V is TRBV6-5 and J is TRBJ2-7; D uncertain. This CDR3 is 15 amino acids long. Germline CDR1 and CDR2: MNHEY and SVGAGI. The V end lost 0 bases, the J end lost 3 bases, and 12 bases lay between the germline ends.

V is TRBV7-2 and J is TRBJ2-4, with 8 bases aligning to TRBD2. Losses at the gene ends were 0 bases for V and 1 base for J; bases not matched to a gene: 2. The CDR3 totals 16 residues. The germline V gene has CDR1 SGHTA and CDR2 FQGNSA. CDR3 amino acids: CASSLAGGVAKNIQYF. In nucleotides, the CDR3 is TGTGCCAGCAGCTTAGCCGGGGGGGTCGCCAAAAACATTCAGTACTTC.

Only a few counts were recorded for this clonotype. This rearrangement joins TRBV6-5 to TRBJ2-7; D uncertain. Trimming stripped 5 bases from V and 9 bases from J, with 17 bases between. CDR3 length: 13 amino acids. Germline CDR1 MNHEY, CDR2 SVGAGI. The CDR3 sequence is CASSDGTHGRQYV. CDR3 coding DNA: TGTGCCAGCAGTGACGGAACTCACGGTAGGCAGTACGTC.

The genes are TRBV2 and TRBJ2-3, with D possibly matching TRBD1 (5 bases). V was clipped by 8 bases and J by 0 bases, with 12 bases between them. CDR1 SNHLY and CDR2 FYNNEI come from the germline V gene. This CDR3 region has 14 residues. The chain's CDR3 is CASVAGLSTDTQYF. As DNA, the CDR3 is TGTGCCAGCGTCGCAGGGCTCAGCACAGATACGCAGTATTTT.

This clonotype was seen a few times. The chain recombines TRBV6-5 with TRBJ1-4; no firm D call. Germline CDR1 and CDR2: MNHEY and SVGAGI. The CDR3 runs to 11 residues. V was pared by 4 bases and J by 14 bases, with 11 bases between. The CDR3 nucleotides read TGTGCCAGCAGTTCCGGGCGATTGCTGTTTTTT. Translation gives CASSSGRLLFF.

This clonotype was seen just once. The V and J genes are TRBV2 and TRBJ2-1, with 15 bases that match TRBD2. The CDR3 runs to 15 residues. Per germline, CDR1 SNHLY and CDR2 FYNNEI. V shed 5 bases, J shed 6 bases, and the junction held 2 bases outside the gene matches. CDR3 loop: CASSTGLAGGNEQFF. CDR3 sequence (DNA): TGTGCCAGCAGTACGGGACTAGCGGGGGGCAATGAGCAGTTCTTC.

In its sample, this clonotype was seen a few times. This chain links TRBV5-6 with TRBJ1-6, with D unresolved. The CDR3 consists of 17 residues. V dropped 0 bases and J dropped 7 bases, with 17 bases sitting between them. Germline values: CDR1 SGHDT, CDR2 YYEEEE. The DNA for the CDR3 is TGTGCCAGCAGCTTGGGTGGCCCCCTCGTTGGAAATTCACCCCTCCACTTT. Its protein product is CASSLGGPLVGNSPLHF. The whole variable domain, remainder taken from reference TRBV5-6 and TRBJ1-6, is DAGVTQSPTHLIKTRGQQVTLRCSPKSGHDTVSWYQQALGQGPQFIFQYYEEEERQRGNFPDRFSGHQFPNYSSELNVNALLLGDSALYLCASSLGGPLVGNSPLHFGNGTRLTVT.

There are a few counts of this clonotype. The gene calls are TRBV20-1 and TRBJ2-5; TRBD1 or TRBD2 may be the D gene (5 bases each). CDR3 length: 15 amino acids. V was pared by 5 bases and J by 2 bases, with 18 bases between. Germline V gene lookup returns CDR1 DFQATT and CDR2 SNEGSKA (reference sequence). CDR3 nucleotides: TGCAGTGCTCCCCACTCCGGGACGGCACAAGAGACCCAGTACTTC. This gives the protein CSAPHSGTAQETQYF.

At least ten counts were recorded for this clonotype. This rearrangement joins TRBV2 to TRBJ2-5, with D possibly being TRBD1 (6 bases). Trimming took off 11 bases at V and 5 bases at J, with 15 bases between the two ends. The CDR3 spans 12 residues. Germline loops: CDR1 SNHLY, CDR2 FYNNEI. The CDR3 loop is CAGQGPGETQYF. The CDR3, as DNA: TGTGCCGGCCAGGGGCCGGGGGAGACCCAGTACTTC.

CDR3 amino acids: CGTGTLYSNQPQHF. DNA of the CDR3: TGTGGGACAGGGACCCTCTATAGCAATCAGCCCCAGCATTTT. This chain uses TRBV27 with TRBJ1-5; 8 positions match TRBD1. In germline, CDR1 is MNHEY, CDR2 SMNVEV (reference sequence). The CDR3 totals 14 residues.

The V gene is TRBV2, the J gene TRBJ1-3; D might be TRBD1 (5 bases). Trimming removed 6 bases at V and 4 bases at J, with 10 bases between. CDR3 length: 13 residues. Germline V CDR1 and CDR2: SNHLY, FYNNEI. In DNA form, the CDR3 reads TGTGCCAGCAGGAGGACAATAGGAAACACCATATATTTT. Translated: CASRRTIGNTIYF.